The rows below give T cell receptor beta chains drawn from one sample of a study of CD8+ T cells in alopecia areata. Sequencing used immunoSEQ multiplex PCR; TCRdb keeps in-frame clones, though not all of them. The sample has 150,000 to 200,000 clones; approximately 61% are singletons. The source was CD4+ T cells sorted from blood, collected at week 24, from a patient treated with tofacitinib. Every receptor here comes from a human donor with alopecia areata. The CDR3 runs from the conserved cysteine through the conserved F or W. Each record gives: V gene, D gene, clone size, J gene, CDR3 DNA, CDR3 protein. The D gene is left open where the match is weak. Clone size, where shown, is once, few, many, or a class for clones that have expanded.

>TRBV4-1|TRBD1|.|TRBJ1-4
TGCGCCAGCAGCCAAGTGGGAGGGGGCAATGAAAAACTGTTTTTT
CASSQVGGGNEKLFF
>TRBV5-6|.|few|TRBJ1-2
TGTGCCAGCAGCTTGGATGTCACAGAAAGGCATGGCTACACCTTC
CASSLDVTERHGYTF
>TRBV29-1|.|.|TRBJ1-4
TGCAGCGTTGAAGGCGAGGGAGGAAAACTGTTTTTT
CSVEGEGGKLFF
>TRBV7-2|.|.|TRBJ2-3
TGTGCCAGCAGGGAGGACAGCACAGATACGCAGTATTTT
CASREDSTDTQYF
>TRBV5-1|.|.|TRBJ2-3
TGCGCCAGCAGCTTGGAGATAGCTAGCACAGATACGCAGTATTTT
CASSLEIASTDTQYF
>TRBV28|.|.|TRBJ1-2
TGTGCCAGCAGTTTATTAGCTGGGGGCGCGGGCTATGGCTACACCTTC
CASSLLAGGAGYGYTF
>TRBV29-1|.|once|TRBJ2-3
TGCAGCGTTCCAGGGCCACGGACAGATACGCAGTATTTT
CSVPGPRTDTQYF
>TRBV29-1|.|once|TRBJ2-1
TGCAGCGCCGAAGGTGGGAGCTCCTACAATGAGCAGTTCTTC
CSAEGGSSYNEQFF
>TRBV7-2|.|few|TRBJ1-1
TGTGCCAGCAGCCCACCGGGAGATGGAGCTTTCTTT
CASSPPGDGAFF
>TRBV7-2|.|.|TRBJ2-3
TGTGCCAGCAGCTCCCGGTACACAGATACGCAGTATTTT
CASSSRYTDTQYF
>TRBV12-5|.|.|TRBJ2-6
TGTGCTAGTGTGGGTATTTCTGGGGCCAACGTCCTGACTTTC
CASVGISGANVLTF
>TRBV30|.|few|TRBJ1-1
TGTGCCTGGACCCAGTTGGGGGGCGGCACTGAAGCTTTCTTT
CAWTQLGGGTEAFF
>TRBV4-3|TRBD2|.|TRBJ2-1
TGCGCCAGCAGCCAAGATTTGGTAGCGGGGACCCTTAGCCGGCAGTTCTTC
CASSQDLVAGTLSRQFF
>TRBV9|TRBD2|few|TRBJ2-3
TGTGCCAGCAACGAGCGGGGGGGCATAGATACGCAGTATTTT
CASNERGGIDTQYF
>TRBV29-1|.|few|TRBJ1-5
TGCAGCGTGGGGGAATCGGTCAATCAGCCCCAGCATTTT
CSVGESVNQPQHF
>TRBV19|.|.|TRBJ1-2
TGCATAAGGGAAAAAAGATACTATGGCTACACCTTC
CIREKRYYGYTF
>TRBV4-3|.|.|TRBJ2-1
TGCGCCAGCAGCCAGACCGGATCAGGCAGCTCCTACAATGAGCAGTTCTTC
CASSQTGSGSSYNEQFF
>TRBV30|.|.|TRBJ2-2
TGTGCCTGGAGTGTAGGGGGGTCCGACACCGGGGAGCTGTTTTTT
CAWSVGGSDTGELFF
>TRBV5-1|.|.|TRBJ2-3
TGCGCCAGCAGCTTGGGCCAGACCACAGATACGCAGTATTTT
CASSLGQTTDTQYF
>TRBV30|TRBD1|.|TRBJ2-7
TGTGCCTGGGGGGGACAGGGATACGAGCAGTACTTC
CAWGGQGYEQYF
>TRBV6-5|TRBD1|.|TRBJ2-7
TGTGCCAGCAGGGCCCCGGACAGGGCAGGCGAGCAGTACTTC
CASRAPDRAGEQYF
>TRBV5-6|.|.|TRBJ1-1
TGTGCCAGCAGCTTGGCAGGGCAGTCGCTGAACACTGAAGCTTTCTTT
CASSLAGQSLNTEAFF
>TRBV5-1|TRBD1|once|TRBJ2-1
TGCGCCAGCAGTTATATAGGGGGCGACGAGCAGTTCTTC
CASSYIGGDEQFF
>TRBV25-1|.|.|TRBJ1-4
TGTGCCAGCAGTCCCCGACCCGAGGTGGGCAAAAAACTGTTTTTT
CASSPRPEVGKKLFF
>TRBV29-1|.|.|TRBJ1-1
TGCAGCGTTGGGGTGACTTCGGGCACTGAAGCTTTCTTT
CSVGVTSGTEAFF
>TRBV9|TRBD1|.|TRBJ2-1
TGTGCCAGCAGCAACGACAGGGTTACCTACAATGAGCAGTTCTTC
CASSNDRVTYNEQFF
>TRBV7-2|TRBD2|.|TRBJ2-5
TGTGCCAGCAGCCCTCGTCGGGCGGGGGAGATGGAGACCCAGTACTTC
CASSPRRAGEMETQYF
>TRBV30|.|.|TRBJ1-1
TGTGCCTGGAGTGTACTCCCGAACACTGAAGCTTTCTTT
CAWSVLPNTEAFF
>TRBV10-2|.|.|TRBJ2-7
TGCGCCAGCACAGGGGGGAACTACGAGCAGTACTTC
CASTGGNYEQYF
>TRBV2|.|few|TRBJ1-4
TGTGCCAGCAGTGAAGGGGCCCCTAATGAAAAACTGTTTTTT
CASSEGAPNEKLFF
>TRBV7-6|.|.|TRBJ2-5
TGTGCCAGCAGCTTTCAAGAGACCCAGTACTTC
CASSFQETQYF
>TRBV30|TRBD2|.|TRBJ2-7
TGTGCCTGGAGGACTAGCGGAAGCTCCTACGAGCAGTACTTC
CAWRTSGSSYEQYF
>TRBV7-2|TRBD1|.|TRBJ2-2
TGTGCCAGCATCGTGGACAGGGGTTCAACCGGGGAGCTGTTTTTT
CASIVDRGSTGELFF
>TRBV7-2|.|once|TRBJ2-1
TGTGCCAGCAGCCCCTCGGGCCGGCCCAATGAGCAGTTCTTC
CASSPSGRPNEQFF
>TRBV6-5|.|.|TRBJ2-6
TGTGCCACCAGGGCCAACGTCCTGACTTTC
CATRANVLTF
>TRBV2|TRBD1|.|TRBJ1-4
TGTGCCAGCAGTGATGGACAGGGTTATGAAAAACTGTTTTTT
CASSDGQGYEKLFF
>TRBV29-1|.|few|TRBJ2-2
TGCAGCGCTAGAGGCGACTCGAACACCGGGGAGCTGTTTTTT
CSARGDSNTGELFF
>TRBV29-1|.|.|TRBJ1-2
TGCAGCGTTGAAGATCCCCACGCAGGGAAGTACTATGGCTACACCTTC
CSVEDPHAGKYYGYTF
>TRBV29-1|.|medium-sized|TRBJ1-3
TGCAGCGGGTCCAATTCTGGAAACACCATATATTTT
CSGSNSGNTIYF
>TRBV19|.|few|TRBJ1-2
TGTGCCAGTAGTTCGCCTACAGGACTAGCTAACTATGGCTACACCTTC
CASSSPTGLANYGYTF
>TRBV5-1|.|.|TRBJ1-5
TGCGCCAGCACCGTCTCGGGGGGCGGTCAGCCCCAGCATTTT
CASTVSGGGQPQHF
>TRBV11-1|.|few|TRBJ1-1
TGTGCCAGCAGCCGTAAACAGAACACTGAAGCTTTCTTT
CASSRKQNTEAFF
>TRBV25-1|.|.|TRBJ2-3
TGTGCCAGCAGTGCGGATACGCAGTATTTT
CASSADTQYF
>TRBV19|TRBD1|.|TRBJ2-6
TGTGCCAGTAGTATAGAGACAGGGGCTGGGGCCAACGTCCTGACTTTC
CASSIETGAGANVLTF
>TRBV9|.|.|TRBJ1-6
TGTGCCAGCAGCGCGGGGGAAACTGGGTCACCCCTCCACTTT
CASSAGETGSPLHF